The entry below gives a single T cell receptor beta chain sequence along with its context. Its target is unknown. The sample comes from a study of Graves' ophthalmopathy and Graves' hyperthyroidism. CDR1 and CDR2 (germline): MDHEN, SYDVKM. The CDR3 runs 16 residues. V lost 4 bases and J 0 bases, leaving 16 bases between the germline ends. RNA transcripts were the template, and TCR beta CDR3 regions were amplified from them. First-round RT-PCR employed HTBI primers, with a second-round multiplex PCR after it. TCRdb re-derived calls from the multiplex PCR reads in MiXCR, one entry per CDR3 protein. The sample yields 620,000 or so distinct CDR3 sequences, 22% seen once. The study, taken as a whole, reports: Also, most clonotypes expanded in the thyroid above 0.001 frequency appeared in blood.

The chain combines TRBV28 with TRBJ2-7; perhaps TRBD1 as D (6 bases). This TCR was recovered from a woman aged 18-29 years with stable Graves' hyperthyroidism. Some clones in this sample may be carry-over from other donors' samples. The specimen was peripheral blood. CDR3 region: CASSSLRDKSSYEQYF. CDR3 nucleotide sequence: TGTGCCAGCAGTTCACTCCGGGACAAGAGCTCCTACGAGCAGTACTTC.